These T cell receptor beta chains were read from a single sample in a study of cytomegalovirus exposure and HLA in healthy donors. Produced via immunoSEQ multiplex PCR; TCRdb's table is partial and in-frame only. Here the sample spans around 150,000 clones, 81% being singletons. The sample comprised PBMCs. All receptors derive from a woman between 50 and 59 years old in good health and CMV-seronegative. Each CDR3 is given with its conserved first and last residue. Fields, in order: J gene, V gene, clone size, D gene, CDR3 protein, CDR3 DNA. D genes are given only for firm matches. Not every row has a clone size; where given, it reads once, few, many or a size class.

J: TRBJ2-1; V: TRBV7-3; size: .; D: .; CDR3: CASSLTLANEQFF; DNA: TGTGCCAGCAGCTTAACGTTAGCCAATGAGCAGTTCTTC
J: TRBJ2-2; V: TRBV15; size: .; D: TRBD2; CDR3: CATTAGAGELFF; DNA: TGTGCCACCACCGCGGGAGCCGGGGAGCTGTTTTTT
J: TRBJ1-2; V: TRBV21-1; size: .; D: .; CDR3: CASSKDQTGDGYTF; DNA: TGTGCCAGCAGCAAAGATCAGACAGGGGATGGCTACACCTTC
J: TRBJ1-6; V: TRBV5-5; size: .; D: .; CDR3: CASSFNDRAPLHF; DNA: TGTGCCAGCAGCTTTAATGACAGAGCACCCCTCCACTTT
J: TRBJ1-1; V: TRBV6-1; size: .; D: .; CDR3: CASSEEEEGGAEAFF; DNA: TGTGCCAGCAGTGAAGAGGAGGAGGGGGGGGCTGAAGCTTTCTTT
J: TRBJ2-4; V: TRBV18; size: .; D: TRBD1; CDR3: CASSPPTLDRAENIQYF; DNA: TGTGCCAGCTCACCACCTACCCTGGACAGGGCTGAGAACATTCAGTACTTC
J: TRBJ2-1; V: TRBV5-1; size: few; D: TRBD2; CDR3: CASSSQTSGDNEQFF; DNA: TGCGCCAGCAGCTCCCAGACTAGCGGGGACAATGAGCAGTTCTTC
J: TRBJ2-1; V: TRBV11-3; size: .; D: TRBD2; CDR3: CASSSGTSGSEQFF; DNA: TGTGCCAGCAGCTCAGGGACTAGCGGGAGCGAGCAGTTCTTC
J: TRBJ1-5; V: TRBV28; size: once; D: TRBD1; CDR3: CASSSNQLTGTSNQPQHF; DNA: TGTGCCAGCAGTTCCAACCAACTGACAGGGACTAGCAATCAGCCCCAGCATTTT
J: TRBJ2-4; V: TRBV28; size: .; D: TRBD2; CDR3: CASSHTGGANRNIQYF; DNA: TGTGCCAGCAGTCATACGGGGGGGGCAAATCGGAACATTCAGTACTTC
J: TRBJ2-6; V: TRBV14; size: .; D: .; CDR3: CASSHYLGAGSGANVLTF; DNA: TGTGCCAGCAGCCATTATCTGGGGGCTGGTTCTGGGGCCAACGTCCTGACTTTC
J: TRBJ2-2; V: TRBV9; size: .; D: .; CDR3: CASSVDGLAGTGELFF; DNA: TGTGCCAGCAGCGTAGATGGGCTAGCCGGGACCGGGGAGCTGTTTTTT
J: TRBJ1-6; V: TRBV18; size: .; D: TRBD1; CDR3: CASSPPRGQESPLHF; DNA: TGTGCCAGCTCACCACCAAGGGGGCAGGAATCACCCCTCCACTTT
J: TRBJ1-1; V: TRBV28; size: .; D: TRBD1; CDR3: CASSLGTGGTEAFF; DNA: TGTGCCAGCAGTTTGGGGACAGGGGGCACTGAAGCTTTCTTT
J: TRBJ1-1; V: TRBV6-1; size: .; D: .; CDR3: CAVRRERNTEAFF; DNA: TGTGCCGTACGAAGGGAGAGGAACACTGAAGCTTTCTTT
J: TRBJ2-3; V: TRBV5-1; size: .; D: .; CDR3: CASSQDSTDTQYF; DNA: TGCGCCAGCAGCCAGGACTCGACGGATACGCAGTATTTT
J: TRBJ1-2; V: TRBV10-3; size: once; D: .; CDR3: CAISESPSNYGYTF; DNA: TGTGCCATCAGTGAGTCCCCCAGTAACTATGGCTACACCTTC
J: TRBJ1-1; V: TRBV13; size: few; D: .; CDR3: CATPIGGRRLRTEAFF; DNA: TGTGCCACCCCAATCGGAGGGCGGAGGTTGAGAACTGAAGCTTTCTTT
J: TRBJ1-3; V: TRBV18; size: .; D: TRBD1; CDR3: CASSPTGESTGNTIYF; DNA: TGTGCCAGCTCACCAACAGGGGAAAGCACTGGAAACACCATATATTTT
J: TRBJ2-7; V: TRBV5-5; size: .; D: TRBD1; CDR3: CASSGGQGVKAYEQYF; DNA: TGTGCCAGCAGCGGGGGACAGGGGGTAAAGGCCTACGAGCAGTACTTC
J: TRBJ2-7; V: TRBV21-1; size: few; D: .; CDR3: CASSKIQGDEQYF; DNA: TGTGCCAGCAGCAAGATCCAGGGGGACGAGCAGTACTTC